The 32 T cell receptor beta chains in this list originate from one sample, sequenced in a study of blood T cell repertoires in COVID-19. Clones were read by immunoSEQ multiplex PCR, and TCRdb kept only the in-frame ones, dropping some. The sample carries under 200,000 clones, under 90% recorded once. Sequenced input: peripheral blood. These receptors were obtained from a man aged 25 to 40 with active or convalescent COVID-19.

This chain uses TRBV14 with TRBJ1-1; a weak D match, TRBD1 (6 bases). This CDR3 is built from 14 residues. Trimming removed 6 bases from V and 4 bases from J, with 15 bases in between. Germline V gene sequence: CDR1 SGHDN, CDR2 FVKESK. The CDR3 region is CASRPVQGATEAFF. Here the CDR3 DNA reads TGTGCCAGCAGGCCCGTACAGGGCGCCACTGAAGCTTTCTTT.

CDR3 sequence reads: CASSSPGQPTDTQYF. CDR3 nucleotide sequence: TGTGCCAGCAGCTCCCCGGGACAACCCACAGATACGCAGTATTTT. This sequence joins TRBV7-2 and TRBJ2-3; possible D gene TRBD1, 6 bases. The germline V gene has CDR1 SGHTA and CDR2 FQGNSA. V lost 4 bases and J 2 bases, leaving 13 bases between the germline ends. The CDR3 consists of 15 residues. The variable domain in full, completed from reference TRBV7-2 and TRBJ2-3, reads GAGVSQSPSNKVTEKGKDVELRCDPISGHTALYWYRQSLGQGLEFLIYFQGNSAPDKSGLPSDRFSAERTGGSVSTLTIQRTQQEDSAVYLCASSSPGQPTDTQYFGPGTRLTVL.

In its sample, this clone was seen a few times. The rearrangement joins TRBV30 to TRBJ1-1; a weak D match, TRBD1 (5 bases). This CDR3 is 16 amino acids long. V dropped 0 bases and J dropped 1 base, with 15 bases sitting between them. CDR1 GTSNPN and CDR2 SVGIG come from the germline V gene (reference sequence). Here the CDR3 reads CAWSVPRGYGNTEAFF. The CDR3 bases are TGTGCCTGGAGTGTACCGCGGGGCTATGGGAACACTGAAGCTTTCTTT.

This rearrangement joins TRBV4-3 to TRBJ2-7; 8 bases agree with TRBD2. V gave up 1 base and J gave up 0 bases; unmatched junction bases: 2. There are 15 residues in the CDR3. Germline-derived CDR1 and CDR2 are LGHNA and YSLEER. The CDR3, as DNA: TGCGCCAGCAGCCAAGCGGGGACTAGCTCCTACGAGCAGTACTTC. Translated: CASSQAGTSSYEQYF.

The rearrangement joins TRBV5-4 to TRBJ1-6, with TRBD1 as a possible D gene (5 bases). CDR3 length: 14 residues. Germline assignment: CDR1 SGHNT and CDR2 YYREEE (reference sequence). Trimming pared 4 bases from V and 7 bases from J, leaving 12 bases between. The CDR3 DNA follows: TGTGCCAGCAGCCGCCGGGGGGAGAATTCACCCCTCCACTTT. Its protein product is CASSRRGENSPLHF. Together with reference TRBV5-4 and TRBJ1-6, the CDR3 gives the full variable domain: ETGVTQSPTHLIKTRGQQVTLRCSSQSGHNTVSWYQQALGQGPQFIFQYYREEENGRGNFPPRFSGLQFPNYSSELNVNALELDDSALYLCASSRRGENSPLHFGNGTRLTVT.

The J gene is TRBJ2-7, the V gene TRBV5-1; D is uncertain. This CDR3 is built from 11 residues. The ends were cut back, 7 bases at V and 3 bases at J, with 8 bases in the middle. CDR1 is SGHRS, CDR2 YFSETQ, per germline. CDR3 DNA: TGCGCCAGCGGAGTCAGCTACGAGCAGTACTTC. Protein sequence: CASGVSYEQYF.

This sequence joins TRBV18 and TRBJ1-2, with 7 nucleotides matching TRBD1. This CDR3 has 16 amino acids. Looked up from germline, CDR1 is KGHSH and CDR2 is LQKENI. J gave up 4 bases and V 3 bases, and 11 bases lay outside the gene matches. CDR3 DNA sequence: TGTGCCAGCTCACCCGCCGGAGGGGGCGGCTTCTATGGCTACACCTTC. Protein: CASSPAGGGGFYGYTF.

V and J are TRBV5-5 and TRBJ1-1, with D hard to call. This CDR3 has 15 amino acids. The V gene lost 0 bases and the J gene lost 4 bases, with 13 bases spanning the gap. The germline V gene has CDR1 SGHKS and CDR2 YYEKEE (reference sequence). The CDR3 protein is CASSLGQTYGTEAFF. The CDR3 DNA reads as TGTGCCAGCAGCTTGGGTCAGACATATGGCACTGAAGCTTTCTTT.

DNA for the CDR3: TGTGCCAGCGGACAGAGGGGGATTCTCTATGGCTACACCTTC. As protein: CASGQRGILYGYTF. The chain carries TRBV27 and TRBJ1-2; a weak D match, TRBD1 (6 bases). Trimming removed 8 bases at V and 4 bases at J, with 17 bases between. The CDR3 sequence is 14 residues long. CDR1 MNHEY and CDR2 SMNVEV come from the germline V gene (reference sequence).

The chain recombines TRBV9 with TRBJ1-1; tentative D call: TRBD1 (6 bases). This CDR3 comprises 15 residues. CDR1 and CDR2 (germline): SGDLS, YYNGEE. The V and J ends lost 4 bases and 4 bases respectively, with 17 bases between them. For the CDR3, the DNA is TGTGCCAGCAGCCCCCGAGGGAGGGGGGCCACTGAAGCTTTCTTT. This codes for CASSPRGRGATEAFF. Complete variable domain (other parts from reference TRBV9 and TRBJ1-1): DSGVTQTPKHLITATGQRVTLRCSPRSGDLSVYWYQQSLDQGLQFLIQYYNGEERAKGNILERFSAQQFPDLHSELNLSSLELGDSALYFCASSPRGRGATEAFFGQGTRLTVV.

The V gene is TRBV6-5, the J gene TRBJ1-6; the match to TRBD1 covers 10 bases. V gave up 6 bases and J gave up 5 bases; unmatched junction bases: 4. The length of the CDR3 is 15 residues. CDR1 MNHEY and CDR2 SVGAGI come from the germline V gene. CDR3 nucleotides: TGTGCCAGCAGCGACAGGGGGCTACATAATTCACCCCTCCACTTT. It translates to CASSDRGLHNSPLHF.

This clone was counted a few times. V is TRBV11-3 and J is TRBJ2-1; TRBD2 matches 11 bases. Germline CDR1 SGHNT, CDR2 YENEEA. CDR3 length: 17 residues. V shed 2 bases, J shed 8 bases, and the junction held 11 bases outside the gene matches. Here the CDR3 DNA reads TGTGCCAGCAGCTTAACGTCTCGTCTAGCGGGAGGTGATGAGCAGTTCTTC. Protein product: CASSLTSRLAGGDEQFF.

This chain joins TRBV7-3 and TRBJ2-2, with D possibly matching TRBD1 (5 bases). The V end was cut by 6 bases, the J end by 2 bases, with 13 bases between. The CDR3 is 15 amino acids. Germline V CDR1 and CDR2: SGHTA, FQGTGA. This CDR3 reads CASRLQDLNTGELFF. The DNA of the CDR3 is TGTGCCAGCAGATTACAGGATCTAAACACCGGGGAGCTGTTTTTT.

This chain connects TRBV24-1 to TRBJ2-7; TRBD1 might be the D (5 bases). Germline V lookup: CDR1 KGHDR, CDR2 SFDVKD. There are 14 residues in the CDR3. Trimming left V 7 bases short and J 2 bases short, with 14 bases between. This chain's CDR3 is CATRTLRATYEQYV. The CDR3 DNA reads TGTGCCACCAGAACTCTCAGGGCCACCTACGAGCAGTACGTC.

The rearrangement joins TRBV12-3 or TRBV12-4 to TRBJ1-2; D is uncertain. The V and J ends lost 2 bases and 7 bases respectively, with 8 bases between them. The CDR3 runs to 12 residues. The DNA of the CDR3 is TGTGCCAGCAGTTTATGGAGGTCTGGCTACACCTTC. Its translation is CASSLWRSGYTF.

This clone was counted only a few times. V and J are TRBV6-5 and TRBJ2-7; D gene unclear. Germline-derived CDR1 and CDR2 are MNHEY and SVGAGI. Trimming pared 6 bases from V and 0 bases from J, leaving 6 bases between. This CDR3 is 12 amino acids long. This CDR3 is CASRVGSYEQYF. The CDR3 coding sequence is TGTGCCAGCAGGGTCGGCTCCTACGAGCAGTACTTC.

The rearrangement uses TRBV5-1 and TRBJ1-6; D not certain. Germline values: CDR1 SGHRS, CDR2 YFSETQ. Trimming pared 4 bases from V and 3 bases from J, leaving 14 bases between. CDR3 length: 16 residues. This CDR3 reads CASSRGAADYNSPLHF. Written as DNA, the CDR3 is TGCGCCAGCAGCCGGGGTGCGGCCGACTATAATTCACCCCTCCACTTT.

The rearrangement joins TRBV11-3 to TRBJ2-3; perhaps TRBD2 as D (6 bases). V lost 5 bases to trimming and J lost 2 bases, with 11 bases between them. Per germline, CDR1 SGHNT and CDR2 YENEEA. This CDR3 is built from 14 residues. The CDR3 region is CASSRDSLTDTQYF. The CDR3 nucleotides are TGTGCCAGCAGCAGGGACTCTCTCACAGATACGCAGTATTTT.

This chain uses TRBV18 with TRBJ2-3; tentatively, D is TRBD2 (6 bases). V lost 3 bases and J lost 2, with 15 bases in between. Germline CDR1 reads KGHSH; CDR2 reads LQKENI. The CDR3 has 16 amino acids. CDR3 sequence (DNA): TGTGCCAGCTCACCCCCGGGACTCAGTGTCACAGATACGCAGTATTTT. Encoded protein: CASSPPGLSVTDTQYF.

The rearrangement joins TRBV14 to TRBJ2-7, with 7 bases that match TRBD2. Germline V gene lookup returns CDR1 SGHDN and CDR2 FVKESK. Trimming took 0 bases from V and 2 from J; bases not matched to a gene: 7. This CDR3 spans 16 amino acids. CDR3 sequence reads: CASSQESASGAYEQYF. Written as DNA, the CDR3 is TGTGCCAGCAGCCAAGAAAGCGCTAGCGGAGCCTACGAGCAGTACTTC.

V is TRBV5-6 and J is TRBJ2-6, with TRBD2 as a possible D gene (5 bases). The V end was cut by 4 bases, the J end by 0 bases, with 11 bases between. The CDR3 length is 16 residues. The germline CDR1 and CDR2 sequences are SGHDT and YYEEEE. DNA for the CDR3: TGTGCCAGCAGCGCTGGACTGATCTCTGGGGCCAACGTCCTGACTTTC. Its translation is CASSAGLISGANVLTF.

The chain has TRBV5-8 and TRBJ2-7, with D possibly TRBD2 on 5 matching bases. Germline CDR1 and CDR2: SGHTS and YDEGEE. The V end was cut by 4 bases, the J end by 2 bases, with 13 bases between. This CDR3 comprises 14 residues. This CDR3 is CASSRHPGAYEQYV. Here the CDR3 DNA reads TGTGCCAGCAGCCGCCACCCCGGGGCCTACGAGCAGTACGTC.

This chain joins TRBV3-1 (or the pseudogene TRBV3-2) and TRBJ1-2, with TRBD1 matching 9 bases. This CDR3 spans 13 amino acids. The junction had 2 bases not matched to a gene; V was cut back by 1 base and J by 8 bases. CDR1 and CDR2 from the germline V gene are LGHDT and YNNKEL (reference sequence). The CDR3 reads CASSQGTGEGYTF. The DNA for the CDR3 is TGTGCCAGCAGCCAAGGGACAGGGGAGGGCTACACCTTC.

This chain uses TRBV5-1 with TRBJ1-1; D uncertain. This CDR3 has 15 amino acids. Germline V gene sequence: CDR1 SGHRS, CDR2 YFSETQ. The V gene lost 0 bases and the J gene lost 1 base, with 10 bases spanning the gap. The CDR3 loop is CASSLVSETNTEAFF. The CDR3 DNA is TGCGCCAGCAGCTTGGTATCGGAGACGAACACTGAAGCTTTCTTT.

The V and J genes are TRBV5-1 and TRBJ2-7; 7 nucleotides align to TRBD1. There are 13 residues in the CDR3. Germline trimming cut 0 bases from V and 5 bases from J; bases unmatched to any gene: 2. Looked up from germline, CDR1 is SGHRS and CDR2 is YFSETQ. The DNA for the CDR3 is TGCGCCAGCAGCTTGGACAGGGGTAACGAGCAGTACGTC. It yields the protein CASSLDRGNEQYV.

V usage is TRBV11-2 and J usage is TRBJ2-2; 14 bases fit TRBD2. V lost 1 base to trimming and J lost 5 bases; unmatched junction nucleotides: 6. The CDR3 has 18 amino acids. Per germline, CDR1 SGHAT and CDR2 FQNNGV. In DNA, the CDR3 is TGTGCCAGCAGCTTAGCGGGGACTAGCGGGAGTCGGACCGGGGAGCTGTTTTTT. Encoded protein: CASSLAGTSGSRTGELFF.

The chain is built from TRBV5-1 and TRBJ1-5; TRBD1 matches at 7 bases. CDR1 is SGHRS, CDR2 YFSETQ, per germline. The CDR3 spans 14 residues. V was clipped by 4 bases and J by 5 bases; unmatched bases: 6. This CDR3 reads CASSGGQQDQPQHF. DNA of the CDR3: TGCGCCAGCAGCGGGGGACAGCAGGATCAGCCCCAGCATTTT.

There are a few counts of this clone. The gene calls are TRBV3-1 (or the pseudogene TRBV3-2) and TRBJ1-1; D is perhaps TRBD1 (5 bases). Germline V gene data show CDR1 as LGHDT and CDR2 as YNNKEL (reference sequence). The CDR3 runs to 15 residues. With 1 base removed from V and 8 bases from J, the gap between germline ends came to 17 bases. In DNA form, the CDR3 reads TGTGCCAGCAGCCAAGCGGGCCAGGGTTTGATCGAAGCTTTCTTT. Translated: CASSQAGQGLIEAFF.

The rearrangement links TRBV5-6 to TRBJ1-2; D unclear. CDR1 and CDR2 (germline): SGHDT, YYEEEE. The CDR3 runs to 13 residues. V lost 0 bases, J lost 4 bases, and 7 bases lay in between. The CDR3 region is CASSLGEGYGYTF. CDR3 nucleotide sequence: TGTGCCAGCAGCTTGGGTGAGGGCTATGGCTACACCTTC.

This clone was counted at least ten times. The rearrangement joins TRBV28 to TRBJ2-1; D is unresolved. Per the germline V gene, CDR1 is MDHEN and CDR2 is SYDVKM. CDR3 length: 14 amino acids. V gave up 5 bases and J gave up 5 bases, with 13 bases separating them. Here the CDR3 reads CASSLDGANNEQFF. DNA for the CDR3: TGTGCCAGCAGTCTAGATGGAGCCAACAATGAGCAGTTCTTC. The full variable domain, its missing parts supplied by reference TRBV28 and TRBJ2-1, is DVKVTQSSRYLVKRTGEKVFLECVQDMDHENMFWYRQDPGLGLRLIYFSYDVKMKEKGDIPEGYSVSREKKERFSLILESASTNQTSMYLCASSLDGANNEQFFGPGTRLTVL.

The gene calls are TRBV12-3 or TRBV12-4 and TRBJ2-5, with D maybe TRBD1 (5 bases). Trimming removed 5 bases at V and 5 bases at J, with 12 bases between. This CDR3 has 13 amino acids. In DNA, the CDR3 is TGTGCCAGCAGTCTTATAGGGGCGGAGACCCAGTACTTC. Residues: CASSLIGAETQYF.

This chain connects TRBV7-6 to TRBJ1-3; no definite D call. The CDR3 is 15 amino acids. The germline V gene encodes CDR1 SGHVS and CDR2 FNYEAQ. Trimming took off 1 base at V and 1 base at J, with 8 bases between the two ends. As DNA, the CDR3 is TGTGCCAGCAGCTTAGACCGAGCTTCTGGAAACACCATATATTTT. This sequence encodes CASSLDRASGNTIYF.